This T cell receptor beta chain was obtained from a study of T cell repertoires in aging, cancer and after chemotherapy. Trimming stripped 1 base from V and 12 bases from J, with 7 bases between. The CDR3 has 11 amino acids. TRB rearrangements spanning V, D and J were amplified using mixed TRB-A/B primers. TCRdb analysed the multiplex PCR reads with MiXCR anew, one entry per CDR3 protein. In the table there are around 9,000 distinct CDR3 sequences, roughly 32% of which are singletons. TCR beta rearrangements were amplified from peripheral blood genomic DNA. Whole-study findings and limits: In each cancer cohort, median generation probability increased across chemotherapy, suggesting thymic output rebounded. Untreated cancer patients had significantly lower blood TCR diversity than age-matched healthy donors. Healthy donors lost TCR diversity with age mainly through richness, cancer patients through richness and evenness. No conclusions about immunological memory after chemotherapy can be drawn from the repertoire data.

In its sample, this clonotype ranks as medium-sized. Its antigen is currently unknown. The receptor was isolated from a human donor in good health. This sequence joins TRBV12-3 or TRBV12-4 and TRBJ2-1, with no clear D. Input material: blood. DNA for the CDR3: TGTGCCAGCAGTTTAGTCCGCGCGCAGTTCTTC. Amino acid sequence: CASSLVRAQFF.